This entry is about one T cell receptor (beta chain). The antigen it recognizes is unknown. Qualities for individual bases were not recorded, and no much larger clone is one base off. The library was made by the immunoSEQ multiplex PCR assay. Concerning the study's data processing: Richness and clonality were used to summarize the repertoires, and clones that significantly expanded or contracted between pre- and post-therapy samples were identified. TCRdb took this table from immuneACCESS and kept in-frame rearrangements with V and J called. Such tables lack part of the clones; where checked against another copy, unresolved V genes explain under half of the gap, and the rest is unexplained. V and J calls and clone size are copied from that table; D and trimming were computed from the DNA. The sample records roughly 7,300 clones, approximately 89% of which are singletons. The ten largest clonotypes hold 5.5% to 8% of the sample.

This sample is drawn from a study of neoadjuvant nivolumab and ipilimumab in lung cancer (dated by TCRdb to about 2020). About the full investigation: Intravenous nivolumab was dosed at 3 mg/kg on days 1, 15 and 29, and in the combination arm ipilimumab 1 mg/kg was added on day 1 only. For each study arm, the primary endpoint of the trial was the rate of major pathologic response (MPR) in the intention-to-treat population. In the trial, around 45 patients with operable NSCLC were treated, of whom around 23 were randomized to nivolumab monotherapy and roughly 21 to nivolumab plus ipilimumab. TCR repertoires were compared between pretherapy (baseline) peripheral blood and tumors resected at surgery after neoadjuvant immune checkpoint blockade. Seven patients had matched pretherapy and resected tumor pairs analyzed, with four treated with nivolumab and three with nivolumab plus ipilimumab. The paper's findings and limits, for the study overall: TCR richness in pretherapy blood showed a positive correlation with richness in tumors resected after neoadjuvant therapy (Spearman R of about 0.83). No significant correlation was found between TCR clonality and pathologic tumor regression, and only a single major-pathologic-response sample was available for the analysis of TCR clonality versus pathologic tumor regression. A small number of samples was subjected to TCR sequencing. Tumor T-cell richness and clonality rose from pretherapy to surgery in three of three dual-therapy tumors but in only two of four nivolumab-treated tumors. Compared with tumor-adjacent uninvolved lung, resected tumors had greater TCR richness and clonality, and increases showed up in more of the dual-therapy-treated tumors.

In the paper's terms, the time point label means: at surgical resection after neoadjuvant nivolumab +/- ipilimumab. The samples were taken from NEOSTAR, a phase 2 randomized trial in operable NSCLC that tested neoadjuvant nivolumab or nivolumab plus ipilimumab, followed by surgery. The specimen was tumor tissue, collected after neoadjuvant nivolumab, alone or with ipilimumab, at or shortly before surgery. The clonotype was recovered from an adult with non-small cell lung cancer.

CDR3 sequence: CASGAGGWSEAFF. The DNA is as follows: TGTGCCAGCGGAGCAGGGGGCTGGAGTGAAGCTTTCTTT. This receptor chain uses TRBV6-1 and TRBJ1-1; the central 8 bases match TRBD1. V is pruned by 8 bases and J by 7 bases, leaving 9 bases of the junction without a gene match. There are 13 amino acids in the CDR3, from cysteine to phenylalanine inclusive. Only CDR3 DNA is held: 39 bases, read in frame from base 1. In the germline V gene, CDR1 corresponds to MNHNS and CDR2 to SASEGT.